There are many counts of the clone carrying this T cell receptor beta chain. What it binds is not known. The junction does not match germline at one end; this may be a read error. Germline CDR1 is MNHEY and CDR2 is SVGEGT. The CDR3 spans 14 residues. Researchers built TCR beta libraries using quantitative 5'-RACE with molecular barcodes. One entry per CDR3 protein, called by TCRdb with MiXCR from the 5' RACE reads. The table includes 450,000 to 550,000 distinct CDR3 sequences, approximately 5.3% detected once. The sample originates from a study of CD8 T cells in ankylosing spondylitis. Findings of the study overall: Reportedly, matched ankylosing spondylitis synovial fluid was significantly enriched for disease-linked clones. Within ankylosing spondylitis blood, a TCR beta motif made up of several highly homologous variants appeared to be characteristic. A subset of motif variants has previously been described in the synovial fluid and blood of reactive arthritis. Disease-linked clones had a CD8+ phenotype and relatively low frequency in peripheral blood.

This chain connects TRBV6-2 or TRBV6-3 to TRBJ2-1, with 15 positions matching TRBD2. Sample: blood, either unsorted or a sorted T cell fraction (not recorded which). This clonotype was sampled from a male donor with ankylosing spondylitis. In nucleotides, the CDR3 is TGTGCCAGCAGCCCGGGACTAGCGGGAGGCTCCAGGGCCTTC. It encodes CASSPGLAGGSRAF.